This passage covers 9 T cell receptor beta chains from one sample sequenced in a study of CD8 T cells in ankylosing spondylitis. Via MiXCR, TCRdb re-called the 5' RACE reads, giving one row per CDR3 protein. Found here are some 150,000 distinct CDR3 sequences, approximately 48% of them singletons; the top ten hold approximately 16%. Sequenced: synovial fluid, either unsorted or a sorted T cell fraction (not recorded which). These receptors all come from a male donor with ankylosing spondylitis.

CDR3 coding DNA: TGTGCCAGCAGTTCCCGAGTGGACGGGATCAATCAGCCCCAGCATTTT. This encodes CASSSRVDGINQPQHF. The rearrangement links TRBV27 to TRBJ1-5; D gene uncertain. The CDR3 is made up of 16 amino acids. With 4 bases removed from V and 3 bases from J, the gap between germline ends came to 16 bases. Germline CDR1 is MNHEY and CDR2 is SMNVEV (reference sequence).

V usage is TRBV24-1 and J usage is TRBJ2-1; TRBD2 aligns across 9 bases. Germline V gene data show CDR1 as KGHDR and CDR2 as SFDVKD. Trimming removed 2 bases from V and 5 bases from J; junction bases left unmatched: 12. The CDR3 spans 18 residues. The CDR3 DNA follows: TGTGCCACCAGTGATTCCCCTAGCGGGACTACGGGGGACAATGAGCAGTTCTTC. This sequence encodes CATSDSPSGTTGDNEQFF.

The CDR3 sequence: CASRQGGSDTQYF. As DNA, the CDR3 is TGTGCCAGCAGACAGGGTGGGTCAGATACGCAGTATTTT. The chain employs TRBV12-3 or TRBV12-4 and TRBJ2-3; D possibly corresponds to TRBD1 (6 bases). The CDR3 runs 13 residues. V was clipped by 6 bases and J by 4 bases, with 11 bases between them.

This clonotype was detected many times. The chain carries TRBV12-3 or TRBV12-4 and TRBJ2-7; possibly TRBD2 for D (6 bases). Trimming removed 3 bases from V and 3 bases from J, with 9 bases in between. This CDR3 comprises 13 residues. The CDR3 sequence: CASSFGGSYEQYF. The CDR3 DNA is TGTGCCAGCAGTTTTGGAGGGAGCTACGAGCAGTACTTC.

The chain couples TRBV7-9 to TRBJ2-1; TRBD1 might be the D (6 bases). This CDR3 contains 15 residues. Germline CDR1 SEHNR, CDR2 FQNEAQ (reference sequence). V was shortened by 1 base and J by 0 bases, with 7 bases between the two germline ends. CDR3 loop: CASSLGDISYNEQFF. As DNA, the CDR3 is TGTGCCAGCAGCTTAGGGGACATCTCCTACAATGAGCAGTTCTTC.

This chain connects TRBV12-3 or TRBV12-4 to TRBJ1-1, with D unclear. This CDR3 has 16 amino acids. Trimming shortened V by 2 bases and J by 1 base, and 14 bases separated the two germline ends. CDR3 region: CASSLPPETENTEAFF. The CDR3, as DNA: TGTGCCAGCAGTTTACCCCCTGAGACTGAGAACACTGAAGCTTTCTTT.

The chain uses TRBV19 and TRBJ2-1; tentative D call: TRBD2 (6 bases). Germline loops: CDR1 LNHDA, CDR2 SQIVND (reference sequence). V was cut by 0 bases and J by 10 bases, with 13 bases left in between. The CDR3 totals 14 residues. CDR3 residues: CASSIDQRVEEQFF. DNA for the CDR3: TGTGCCAGTAGTATAGACCAGCGGGTGGAGGAGCAGTTCTTC.

The CDR3 loop is CASSFSQGGGAFF. Written as DNA, the CDR3 is TGTGCCAGCAGTTTCAGCCAGGGTGGAGGAGCTTTCTTT. The V and J genes are TRBV12-3 or TRBV12-4 and TRBJ1-1, with D possibly matching TRBD1 (5 bases). V was cut by 3 bases and J by 10 bases, with 15 bases left in between. The CDR3 spans 13 residues.

The V gene is TRBV7-2, the J gene TRBJ2-3; TRBD2 aligns across 12 bases. J gave up 1 base and V 2 bases, and 4 bases lay outside the gene matches. The CDR3 is made up of 17 amino acids. In germline, CDR1 is SGHTA, CDR2 FQGNSA. The CDR3 protein is CASSLRLAGVGTDTQYF. CDR3 nucleotides: TGTGCCAGCAGCTTAAGACTAGCGGGAGTGGGCACAGATACGCAGTATTTT.